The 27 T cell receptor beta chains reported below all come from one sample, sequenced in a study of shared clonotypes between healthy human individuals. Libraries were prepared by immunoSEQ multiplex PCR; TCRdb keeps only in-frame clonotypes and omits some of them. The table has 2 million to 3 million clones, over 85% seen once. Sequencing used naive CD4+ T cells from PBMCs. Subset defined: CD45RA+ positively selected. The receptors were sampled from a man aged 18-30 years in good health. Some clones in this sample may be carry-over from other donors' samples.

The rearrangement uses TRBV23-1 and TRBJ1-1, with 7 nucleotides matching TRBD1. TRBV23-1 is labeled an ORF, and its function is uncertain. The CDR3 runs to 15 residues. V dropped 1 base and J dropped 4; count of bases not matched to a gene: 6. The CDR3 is CASSQFDPGGTEAFF. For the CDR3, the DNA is TGCGCCAGCAGTCAATTCGACCCAGGGGGCACTGAAGCTTTCTTT.

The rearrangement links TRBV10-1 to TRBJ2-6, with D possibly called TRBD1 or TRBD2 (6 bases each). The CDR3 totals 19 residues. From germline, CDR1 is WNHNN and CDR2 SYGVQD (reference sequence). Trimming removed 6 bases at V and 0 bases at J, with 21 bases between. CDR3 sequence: CASSLLFYGGLSGANVLTF. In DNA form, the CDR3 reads TGCGCCAGCAGCCTGTTGTTTTACGGGGGCCTCTCTGGGGCCAACGTCCTGACTTTC.

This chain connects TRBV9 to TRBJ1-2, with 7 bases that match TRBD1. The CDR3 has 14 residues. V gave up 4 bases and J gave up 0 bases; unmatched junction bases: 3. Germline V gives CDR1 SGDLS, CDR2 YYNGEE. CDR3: CASSQQGTNYGYTF. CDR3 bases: TGTGCCAGCAGCCAACAGGGGACTAACTATGGCTACACCTTC.

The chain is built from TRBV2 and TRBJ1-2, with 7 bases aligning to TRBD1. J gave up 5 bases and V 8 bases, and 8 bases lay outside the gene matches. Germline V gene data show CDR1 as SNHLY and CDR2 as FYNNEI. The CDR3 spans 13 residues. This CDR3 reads CASQSTGEYGYTF. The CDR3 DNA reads TGTGCCAGCCAATCAACAGGGGAGTATGGCTACACCTTC.

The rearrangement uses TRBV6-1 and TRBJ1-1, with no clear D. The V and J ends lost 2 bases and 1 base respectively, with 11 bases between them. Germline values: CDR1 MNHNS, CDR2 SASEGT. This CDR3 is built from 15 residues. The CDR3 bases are TGTGCCAGCAGTGAACCTGGGCTATCGAACACTGAAGCTTTCTTT. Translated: CASSEPGLSNTEAFF.

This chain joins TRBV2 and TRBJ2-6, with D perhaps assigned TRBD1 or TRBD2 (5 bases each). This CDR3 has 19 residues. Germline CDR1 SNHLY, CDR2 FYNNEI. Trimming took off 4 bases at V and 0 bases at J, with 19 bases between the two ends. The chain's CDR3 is CASSVRGSGGSSGANVLTF. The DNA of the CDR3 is TGTGCCAGCAGTGTAAGAGGGAGTGGGGGAAGCTCTGGGGCCAACGTCCTGACTTTC.

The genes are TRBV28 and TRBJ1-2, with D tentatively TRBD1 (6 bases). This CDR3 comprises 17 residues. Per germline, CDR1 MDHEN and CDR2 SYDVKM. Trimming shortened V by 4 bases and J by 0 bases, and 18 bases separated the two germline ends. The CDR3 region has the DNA TGTGCCAGCAGTTCCACTTTGGGGGGGGCGACTAACTATGGCTACACCTTC. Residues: CASSSTLGGATNYGYTF.

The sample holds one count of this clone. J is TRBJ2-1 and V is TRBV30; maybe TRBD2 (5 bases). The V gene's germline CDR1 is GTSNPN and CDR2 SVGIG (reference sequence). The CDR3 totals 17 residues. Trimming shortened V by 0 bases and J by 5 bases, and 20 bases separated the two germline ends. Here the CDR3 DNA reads TGTGCCTGGAGTGTAAGGGAGCCCAACTCCGCCAACAATGAGCAGTTCTTC. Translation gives CAWSVREPNSANNEQFF.

CDR3 nucleotide sequence: TGCAGCGTTGATATAGTTGGGCAGTTCTTC. This gives the protein CSVDIVGQFF. V usage is TRBV29-1 and J usage is TRBJ2-1; D not resolved. Trimming stripped 3 bases from V and 12 bases from J, with 9 bases between. Germline V gene lookup returns CDR1 SQVTM and CDR2 ANQGSEA. The length of the CDR3 is 10 residues.

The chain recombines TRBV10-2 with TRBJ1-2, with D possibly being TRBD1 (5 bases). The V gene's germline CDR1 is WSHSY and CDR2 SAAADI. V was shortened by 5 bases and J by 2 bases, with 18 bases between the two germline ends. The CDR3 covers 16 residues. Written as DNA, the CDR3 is TGCGCCAGCAGTCCCTCTTTAGGGGCAGGGAACTATGGCTACACCTTC. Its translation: CASSPSLGAGNYGYTF.

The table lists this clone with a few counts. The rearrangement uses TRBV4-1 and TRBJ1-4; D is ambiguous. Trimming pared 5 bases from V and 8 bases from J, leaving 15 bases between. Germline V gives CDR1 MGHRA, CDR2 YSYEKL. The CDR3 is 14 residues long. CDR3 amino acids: CASSFGEWREKLFF. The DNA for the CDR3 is TGCGCCAGCAGCTTCGGAGAGTGGAGGGAAAAACTGTTTTTT.

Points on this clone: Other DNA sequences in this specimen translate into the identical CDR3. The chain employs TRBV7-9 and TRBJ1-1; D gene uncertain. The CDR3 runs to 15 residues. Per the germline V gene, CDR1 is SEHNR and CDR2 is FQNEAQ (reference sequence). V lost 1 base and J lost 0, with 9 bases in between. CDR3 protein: CASSLVPRVNTEAFF. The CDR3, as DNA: TGTGCCAGCAGCTTAGTTCCGAGAGTGAACACTGAAGCTTTCTTT.

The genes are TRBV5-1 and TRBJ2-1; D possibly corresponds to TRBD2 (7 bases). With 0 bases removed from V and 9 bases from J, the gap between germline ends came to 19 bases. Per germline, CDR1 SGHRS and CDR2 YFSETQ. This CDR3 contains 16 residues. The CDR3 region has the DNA TGCGCCAGCAGCTTGGGGACTAGGGGGGACCTCGGTGAGCAGTTCTTC. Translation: CASSLGTRGDLGEQFF.

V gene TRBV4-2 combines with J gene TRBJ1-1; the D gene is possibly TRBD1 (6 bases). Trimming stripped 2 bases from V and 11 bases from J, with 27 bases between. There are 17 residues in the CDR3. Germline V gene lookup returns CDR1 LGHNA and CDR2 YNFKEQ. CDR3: CASSQLSPQGRGPKAFF. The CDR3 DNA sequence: TGTGCCAGCAGCCAACTCTCTCCACAGGGAAGGGGCCCGAAGGCTTTCTTT.

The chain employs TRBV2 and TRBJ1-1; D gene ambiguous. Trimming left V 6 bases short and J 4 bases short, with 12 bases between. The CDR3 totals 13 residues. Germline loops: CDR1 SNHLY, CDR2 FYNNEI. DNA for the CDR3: TGTGCCAGCAGCATGAGGGAGGGCACTGAAGCTTTCTTT. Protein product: CASSMREGTEAFF.

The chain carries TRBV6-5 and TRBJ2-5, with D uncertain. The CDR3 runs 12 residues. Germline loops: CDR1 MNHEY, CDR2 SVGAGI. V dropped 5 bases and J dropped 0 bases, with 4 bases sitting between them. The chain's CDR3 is CASSRDQETQYF. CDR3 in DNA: TGTGCCAGCAGTCGGGACCAAGAGACCCAGTACTTC.

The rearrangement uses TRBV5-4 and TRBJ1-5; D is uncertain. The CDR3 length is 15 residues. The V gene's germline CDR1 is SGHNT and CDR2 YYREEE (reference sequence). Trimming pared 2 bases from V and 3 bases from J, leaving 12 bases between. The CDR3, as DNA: TGTGCCAGCAGCTTAGGCGTGGGCAACAATCAGCCCCAGCATTTT. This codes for CASSLGVGNNQPQHF. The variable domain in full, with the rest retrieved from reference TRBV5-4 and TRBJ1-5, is ETGVTQSPTHLIKTRGQQVTLRCSSQSGHNTVSWYQQALGQGPQFIFQYYREEENGRGNFPPRFSGLQFPNYSSELNVNALELDDSALYLCASSLGVGNNQPQHFGDGTRLSIL.

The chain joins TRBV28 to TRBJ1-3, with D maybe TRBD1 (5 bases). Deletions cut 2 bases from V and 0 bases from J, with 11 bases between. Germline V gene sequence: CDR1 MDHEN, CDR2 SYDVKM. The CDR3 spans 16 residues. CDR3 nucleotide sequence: TGTGCCAGCAGTTTAAGGACACCGAGCTCTGGAAACACCATATATTTT. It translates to CASSLRTPSSGNTIYF.

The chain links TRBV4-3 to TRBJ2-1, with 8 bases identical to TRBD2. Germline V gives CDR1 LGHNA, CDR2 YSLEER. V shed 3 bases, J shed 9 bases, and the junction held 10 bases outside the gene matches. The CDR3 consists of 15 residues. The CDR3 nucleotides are TGCGCCAGCAGCCAGAAAACTAGCGGCCAAAGTGAGCAGTTCTTC. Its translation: CASSQKTSGQSEQFF.

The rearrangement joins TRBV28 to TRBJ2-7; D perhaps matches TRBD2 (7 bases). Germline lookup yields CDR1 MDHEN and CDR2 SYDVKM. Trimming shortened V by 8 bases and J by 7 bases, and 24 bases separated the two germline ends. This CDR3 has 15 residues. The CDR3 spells CASARSQGRGGEQYF. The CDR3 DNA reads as TGTGCCAGCGCAAGATCCCAGGGGAGGGGGGGTGAGCAGTACTTC. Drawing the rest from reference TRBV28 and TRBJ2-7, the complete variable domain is DVKVTQSSRYLVKRTGEKVFLECVQDMDHENMFWYRQDPGLGLRLIYFSYDVKMKEKGDIPEGYSVSREKKERFSLILESASTNQTSMYLCASARSQGRGGEQYFGPGTRLTVT.

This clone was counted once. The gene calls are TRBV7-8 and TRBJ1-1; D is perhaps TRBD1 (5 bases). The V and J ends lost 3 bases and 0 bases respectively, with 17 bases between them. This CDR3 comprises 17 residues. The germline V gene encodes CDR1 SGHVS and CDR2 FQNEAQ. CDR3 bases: TGTGCCAGCAGCTTCGGACATACTGCGGGACTGAACACTGAAGCTTTCTTT. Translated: CASSFGHTAGLNTEAFF. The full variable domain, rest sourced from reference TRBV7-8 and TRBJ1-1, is GAGVSQSPRYKVAKRGQDVALRCDPISGHVSLFWYQQALGQGPEFLTYFQNEAQLDKSGLPSDRFFAERPEGSVSTLKIQRTQQEDSAVYLCASSFGHTAGLNTEAFFGQGTRLTVV.

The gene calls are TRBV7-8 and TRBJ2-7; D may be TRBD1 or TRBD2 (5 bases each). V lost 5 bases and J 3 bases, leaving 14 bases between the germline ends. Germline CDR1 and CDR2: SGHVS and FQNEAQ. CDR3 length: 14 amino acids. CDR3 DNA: TGTGCCAGCAGCGTCGATACTAGGGGCTACGAGCAGTACTTC. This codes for CASSVDTRGYEQYF.

CDR3 sequence: CASGTSGKNEKLFF. In DNA, the CDR3 is TGTGCCAGTGGCACGTCAGGAAAAAATGAAAAACTGTTTTTT. This chain connects TRBV9 to TRBJ1-4; the D is unclear. From germline, CDR1 is SGDLS and CDR2 YYNGEE. The CDR3 is 14 amino acids. The V and J ends lost 8 bases and 5 bases respectively, with 16 bases between them.

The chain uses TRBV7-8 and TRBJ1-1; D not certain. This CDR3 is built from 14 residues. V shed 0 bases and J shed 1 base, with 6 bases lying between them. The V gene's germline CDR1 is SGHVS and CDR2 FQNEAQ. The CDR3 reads CASSLAPGNTEAFF. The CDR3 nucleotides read TGTGCCAGCAGCTTAGCTCCGGGGAACACTGAAGCTTTCTTT.

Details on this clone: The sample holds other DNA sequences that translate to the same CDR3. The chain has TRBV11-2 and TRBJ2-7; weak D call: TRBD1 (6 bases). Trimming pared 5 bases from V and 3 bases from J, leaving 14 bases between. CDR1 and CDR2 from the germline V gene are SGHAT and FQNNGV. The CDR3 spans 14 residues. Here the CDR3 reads CASSLGQGNYEQYF. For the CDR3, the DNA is TGTGCCAGCAGCCTGGGGCAGGGGAACTACGAGCAGTACTTC.

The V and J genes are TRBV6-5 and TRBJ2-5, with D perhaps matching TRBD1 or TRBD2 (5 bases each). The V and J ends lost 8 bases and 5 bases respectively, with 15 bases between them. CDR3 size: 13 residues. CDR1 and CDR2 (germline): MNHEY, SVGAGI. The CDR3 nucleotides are TGTGCCAGCGGGATGGGGACCCTTGAGACCCAGTACTTC. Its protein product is CASGMGTLETQYF.

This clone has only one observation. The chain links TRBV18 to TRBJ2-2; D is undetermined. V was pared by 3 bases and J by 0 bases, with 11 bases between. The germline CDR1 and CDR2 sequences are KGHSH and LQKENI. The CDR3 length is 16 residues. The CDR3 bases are TGTGCCAGCTCACCGCAAACTTTAACGAACACCGGGGAGCTGTTTTTT. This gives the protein CASSPQTLTNTGELFF.